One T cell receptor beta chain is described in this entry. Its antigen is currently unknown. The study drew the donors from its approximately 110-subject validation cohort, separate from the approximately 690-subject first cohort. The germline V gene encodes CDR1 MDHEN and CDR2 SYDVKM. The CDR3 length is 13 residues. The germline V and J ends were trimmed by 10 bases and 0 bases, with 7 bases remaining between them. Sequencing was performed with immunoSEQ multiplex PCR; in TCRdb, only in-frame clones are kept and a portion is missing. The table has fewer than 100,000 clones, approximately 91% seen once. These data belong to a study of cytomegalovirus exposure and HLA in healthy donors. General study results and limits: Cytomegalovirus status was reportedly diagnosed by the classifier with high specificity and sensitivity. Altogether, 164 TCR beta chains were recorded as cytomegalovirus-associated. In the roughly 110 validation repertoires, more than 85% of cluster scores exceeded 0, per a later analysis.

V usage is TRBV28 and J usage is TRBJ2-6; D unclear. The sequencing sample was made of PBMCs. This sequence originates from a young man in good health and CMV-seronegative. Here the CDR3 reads CATGISGANVLTF. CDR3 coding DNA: TGTGCCACCGGTATCTCTGGGGCCAACGTCCTGACTTTC. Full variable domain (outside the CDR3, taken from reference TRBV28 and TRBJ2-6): DVKVTQSSRYLVKRTGEKVFLECVQDMDHENMFWYRQDPGLGLRLIYFSYDVKMKEKGDIPEGYSVSREKKERFSLILESASTNQTSMYLCATGISGANVLTFGAGSRLTVL.